This T cell receptor beta chain stems from a study of shared clonotypes between healthy human individuals. Study at large: Every donor yielded three CD4 naive, three CD4 memory, two CD8 naive and one CD8 memory plate. Regarding the study as a whole: Memory subsets generally showed lower estimated richness than naive subsets. Across a few donors, naive CD4 shared approximately 4.5%, naive CD8 around 3.8%, memory CD4 roughly 2.1%, memory CD8 approximately 0.4%.

TCRdb keeps only in-frame clones here, not all; method: immunoSEQ multiplex PCR. The sample lists about 2.4 million clones, roughly 92% seen once, with around 0.14% in the top ten. Germline V lookup: CDR1 MNHEY, CDR2 SMNVEV (reference sequence). This CDR3 comprises 16 residues. The ends lost 3 bases at V and 5 bases at J; junction bases unmatched: 9. Investigators divided CD4+ cells into CD45RA+ naive and CD45RA-negative memory subsets. As concerns this clone: The target antigen is unknown.

The sequencing input was naive CD4+ T cells sorted from blood. The subset denotes: CD45RA+ positively selected. J is TRBJ1-5 and V is TRBV27, with 8 bases identical to TRBD1. The source of this sequence is a man between 18 and 29 years old in good health. The chain's CDR3 is CASSFGQGKSHQPQHF. CDR3 bases: TGTGCCAGCAGTTTCGGACAGGGAAAATCCCATCAGCCCCAGCATTTT.